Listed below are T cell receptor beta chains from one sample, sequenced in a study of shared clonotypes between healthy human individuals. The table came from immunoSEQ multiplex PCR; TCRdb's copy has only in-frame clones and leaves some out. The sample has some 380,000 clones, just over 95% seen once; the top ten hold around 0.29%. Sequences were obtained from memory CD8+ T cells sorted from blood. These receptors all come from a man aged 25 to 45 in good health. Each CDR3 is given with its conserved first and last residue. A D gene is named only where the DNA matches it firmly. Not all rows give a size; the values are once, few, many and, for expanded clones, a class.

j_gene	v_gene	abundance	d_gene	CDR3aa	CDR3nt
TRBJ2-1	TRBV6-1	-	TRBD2	CASSEPSPGTSFEQFF	TGTGCCAGCAGTGAACCCTCCCCCGGGACTAGCTTTGAGCAGTTCTTC
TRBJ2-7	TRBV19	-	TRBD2	CASSTQGTRIYEQYF	TGTGCCAGTAGTACCCAAGGGACTAGAATCTACGAGCAGTACTTC
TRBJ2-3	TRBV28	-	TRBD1	CASSLPKLSQGATDTQYF	TGTGCCAGCAGTTTACCAAAGCTCTCCCAGGGGGCCACAGATACGCAGTATTTT
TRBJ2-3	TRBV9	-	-	CASSVGSGDTQYF	TGTGCCAGCAGCGTAGGCAGTGGGGATACGCAGTATTTT
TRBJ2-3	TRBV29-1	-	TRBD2	CSVIAGVRTDTQYF	TGCAGCGTTATAGCGGGAGTACGGACAGATACGCAGTATTTT
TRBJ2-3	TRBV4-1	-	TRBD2	CASSQGTSGSTFTDTQYF	TGCGCCAGCAGCCAAGGGACTAGCGGGTCCACCTTCACAGATACGCAGTATTTT
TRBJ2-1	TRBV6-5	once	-	CASRQQGGNEQFF	TGTGCCAGCAGACAACAGGGCGGCAATGAGCAGTTCTTC
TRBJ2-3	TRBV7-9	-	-	CASSLATTDTQYF	TGTGCCAGCAGCTTAGCCACCACAGATACGCAGTATTTT
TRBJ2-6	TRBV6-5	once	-	CASSYLGRGANVLTF	TGTGCCAGCAGTTACTTGGGACGTGGGGCCAACGTCCTGACTTTC
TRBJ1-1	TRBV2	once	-	CASRGHIFTGENTEAFF	TGTGCCAGCAGAGGCCATATTTTCACGGGGGAGAACACTGAAGCTTTCTTT
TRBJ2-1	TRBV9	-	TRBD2	CASSVAPARLAGGSEQFF	TGTGCCAGCAGCGTAGCCCCGGCGAGACTAGCGGGAGGGAGTGAGCAGTTCTTC
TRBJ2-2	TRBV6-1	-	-	CASISVGSTGELFF	TGTGCCAGCATATCAGTGGGGAGCACCGGGGAGCTGTTTTTT
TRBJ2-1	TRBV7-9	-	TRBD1	CASSLGDSSNEQFF	TGTGCCAGCAGCTTAGGGGACAGCTCCAATGAGCAGTTCTTC
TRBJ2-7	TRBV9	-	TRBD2	CASSALAGGNEQYF	TGTGCCAGCAGCGCATTAGCGGGAGGAAACGAGCAGTACTTC
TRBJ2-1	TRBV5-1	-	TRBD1	CASRATGTYNEQFF	TGCGCCAGCAGGGCGACAGGGACCTACAATGAGCAGTTCTTC
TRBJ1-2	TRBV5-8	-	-	CASSLGWENYGYTF	TGTGCCAGCAGCTTAGGGTGGGAAAACTATGGCTACACCTTC
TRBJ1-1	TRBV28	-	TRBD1	CASSYQGEAFF	TGTGCCAGCAGTTACCAGGGGGAGGCTTTCTTT
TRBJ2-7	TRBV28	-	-	CASTQGLGSYEQYF	TGTGCCAGCACCCAGGGACTTGGGTCCTACGAGCAGTACTTC
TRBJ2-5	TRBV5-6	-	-	CASSLARLLQETQYF	TGTGCCAGCAGCCTTGCTCGTCTCCTACAAGAGACCCAGTACTTC
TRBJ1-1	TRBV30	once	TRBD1	CAWSILRQGTTEAFF	TGTGCCTGGAGTATACTACGACAGGGAACGACTGAAGCTTTCTTT
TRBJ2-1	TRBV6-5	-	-	CASSSGSYNEQFF	TGTGCCAGCAGTTCCGGATCCTACAATGAGCAGTTCTTC
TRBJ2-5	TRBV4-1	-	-	CASSRNLVRPETQYF	TGCGCCAGCAGCCGGAACTTGGTACGCCCAGAGACCCAGTACTTC
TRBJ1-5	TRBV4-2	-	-	CASSQMDSSNQPQHF	TGTGCCAGCAGCCAGATGGACAGTTCAAATCAGCCCCAGCATTTT
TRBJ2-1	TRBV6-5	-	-	CASSLRLSLSNQQFF	TGTGCCAGCAGTTTACGATTATCCTTGTCCAATCAGCAGTTCTTC
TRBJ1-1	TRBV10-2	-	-	CASSYRSNTEAFF	TGCGCCAGCAGTTACAGGTCGAACACTGAAGCTTTCTTT
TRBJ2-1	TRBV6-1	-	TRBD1	CASSEDRGRRNEQFF	TGTGCCAGCAGTGAAGATAGGGGGCGTAGGAATGAGCAGTTCTTC
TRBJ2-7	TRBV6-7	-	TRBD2	CASRPGTSGRWEQYF	TGTGCCAGCAGACCCGGGACTAGCGGGAGATGGGAGCAGTACTTC
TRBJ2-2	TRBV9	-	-	CASSVELFGGELFF	TGTGCCAGCAGCGTAGAACTTTTTGGCGGGGAGCTGTTTTTT
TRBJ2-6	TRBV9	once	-	CASSSQGAGANVLTF	TGTGCCAGCAGCTCCCAGGGAGCTGGGGCCAACGTCCTGACTTTC
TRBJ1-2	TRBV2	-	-	CASSEWTDNYGYTF	TGTGCCAGCAGTGAATGGACGGATAACTATGGCTACACCTTC
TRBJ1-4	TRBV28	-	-	CASSLSNGGAANEKLFF	TGTGCCAGCAGTTTATCCAATGGAGGGGCGGCTAATGAAAAACTGTTTTTT
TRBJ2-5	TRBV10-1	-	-	CASSDGRTQETQYF	TGCGCCAGCAGTGACGGCCGCACACAAGAGACCCAGTACTTC
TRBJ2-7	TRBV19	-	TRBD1	CASSIQGQGSYEQYF	TGTGCCAGTAGTATACAGGGACAGGGAAGCTACGAGCAGTACTTC
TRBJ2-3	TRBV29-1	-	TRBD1	CSAPTGASTDTQYF	TGCAGCGCCCCAACAGGGGCAAGCACAGATACGCAGTATTTT
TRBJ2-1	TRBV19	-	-	CASALSGGVRANEQFF	TGTGCCAGTGCACTCTCCGGGGGAGTCAGGGCCAATGAGCAGTTCTTC
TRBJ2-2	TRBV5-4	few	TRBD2	CASSLGGLAYATGELFF	TGTGCCAGCAGCTTGGGTGGACTAGCGTACGCCACCGGGGAGCTGTTTTTT
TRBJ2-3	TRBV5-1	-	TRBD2	CASSVASGNTQYF	TGCGCCAGCAGCGTGGCTAGCGGTAATACGCAGTATTTT
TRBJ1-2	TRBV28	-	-	CASRVGGGGYTF	TGTGCCAGCAGAGTGGGCGGGGGTGGCTACACCTTC
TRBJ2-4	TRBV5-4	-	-	CASSRDILAKNIQYF	TGTGCCAGCAGCCGGGACATCTTAGCCAAAAACATTCAGTACTTC
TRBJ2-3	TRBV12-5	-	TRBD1	CASGSPRTGFCCTQYF	TGTGCTAGTGGCTCCCCTCGGACAGGGTTTTGTTGTACGCAGTATTTT
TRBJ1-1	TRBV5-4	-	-	CASSLRDTEAFF	TGTGCCAGCAGCTTGAGGGACACTGAAGCTTTCTTT